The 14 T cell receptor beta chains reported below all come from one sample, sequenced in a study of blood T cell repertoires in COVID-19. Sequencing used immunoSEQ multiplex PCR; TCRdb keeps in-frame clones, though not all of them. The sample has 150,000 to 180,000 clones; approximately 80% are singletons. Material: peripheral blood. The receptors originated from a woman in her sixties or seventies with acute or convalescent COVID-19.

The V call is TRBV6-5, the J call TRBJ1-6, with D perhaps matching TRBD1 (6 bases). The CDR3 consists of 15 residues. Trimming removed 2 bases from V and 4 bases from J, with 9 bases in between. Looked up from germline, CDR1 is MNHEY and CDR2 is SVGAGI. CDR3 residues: CASSYQGQYNSPLHF. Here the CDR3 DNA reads TGTGCCAGCAGTTACCAAGGACAGTATAATTCACCCCTCCACTTT.

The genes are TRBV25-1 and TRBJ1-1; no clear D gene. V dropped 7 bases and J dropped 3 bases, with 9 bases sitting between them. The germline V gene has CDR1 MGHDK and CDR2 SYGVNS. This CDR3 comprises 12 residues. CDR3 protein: CASKNTYTEAFF. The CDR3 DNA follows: TGTGCCAGCAAAAATACATACACTGAAGCTTTCTTT.

CDR3 DNA: TGTGCCAGCAGCCAGCGGGCGGTCAGCTCCTACAATGAGCAGTTCTTC. It specifies CASSQRAVSSYNEQFF. This rearrangement joins TRBV7-9 to TRBJ2-1; D is possibly TRBD2 (6 bases). V lost 5 bases, J lost 0 bases, and 14 bases lay in between. There are 16 residues in the CDR3. Germline V gives CDR1 SEHNR, CDR2 FQNEAQ (reference sequence).

The CDR3 is CASSLQGVSEQYF. The CDR3 region has the DNA TGTGCCAGCAGCTTACAGGGGGTATCCGAGCAGTACTTC. The gene calls are TRBV25-1 and TRBJ2-7; 8 positions match TRBD1. The ends lost 6 bases at V and 6 bases at J; junction bases unmatched: 7. Germline-derived CDR1 and CDR2 are MGHDK and SYGVNS. The CDR3 is made up of 13 amino acids.

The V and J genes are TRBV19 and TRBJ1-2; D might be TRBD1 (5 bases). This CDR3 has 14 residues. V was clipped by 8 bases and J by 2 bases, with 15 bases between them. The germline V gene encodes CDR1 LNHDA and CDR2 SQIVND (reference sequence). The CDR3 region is CASHITGGNYGYTF. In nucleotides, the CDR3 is TGTGCCAGTCATATCACAGGTGGGAACTATGGCTACACCTTC.

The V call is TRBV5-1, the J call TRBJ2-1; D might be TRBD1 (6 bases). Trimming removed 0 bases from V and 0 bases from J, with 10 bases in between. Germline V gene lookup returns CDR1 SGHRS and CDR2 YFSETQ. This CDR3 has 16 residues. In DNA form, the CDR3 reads TGCGCCAGCAGCTTGGGTGGGGGCAGCTCCTACAATGAGCAGTTCTTC. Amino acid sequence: CASSLGGGSSYNEQFF.

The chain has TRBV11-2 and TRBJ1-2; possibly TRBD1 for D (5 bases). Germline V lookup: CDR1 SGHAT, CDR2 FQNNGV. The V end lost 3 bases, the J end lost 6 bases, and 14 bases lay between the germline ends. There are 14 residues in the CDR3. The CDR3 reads CASSFSQGLDGYTF. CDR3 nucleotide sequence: TGTGCCAGCAGCTTTTCGCAGGGTTTGGATGGCTACACCTTC.

CDR3 bases: TGTGCCAGTAGTACCCAGAACACCGGGGAGCTGTTTTTT. Translating it yields CASSTQNTGELFF. The chain recombines TRBV19 with TRBJ2-2; D gene ambiguous. This CDR3 has 13 amino acids. The germline CDR1 and CDR2 sequences are LNHDA and SQIVND (reference sequence). V shed 4 bases and J shed 1 base, with 4 bases lying between them.

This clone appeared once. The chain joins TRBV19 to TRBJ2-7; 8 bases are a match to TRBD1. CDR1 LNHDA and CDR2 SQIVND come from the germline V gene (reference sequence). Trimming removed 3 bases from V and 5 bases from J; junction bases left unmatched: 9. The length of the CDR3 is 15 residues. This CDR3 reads CASSIFGTGLNEQYF. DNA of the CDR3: TGTGCCAGTAGTATCTTTGGGACAGGACTCAACGAGCAGTACTTC.

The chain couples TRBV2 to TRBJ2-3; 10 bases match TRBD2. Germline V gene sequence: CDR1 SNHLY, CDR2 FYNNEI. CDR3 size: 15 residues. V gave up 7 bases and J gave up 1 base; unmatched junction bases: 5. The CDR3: CASKASGGGTDTQYF. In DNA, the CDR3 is TGTGCCAGCAAGGCTAGCGGGGGCGGCACAGATACGCAGTATTTT. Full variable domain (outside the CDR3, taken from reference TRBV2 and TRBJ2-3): EPEVTQTPSHQVTQMGQEVILRCVPISNHLYFYWYRQILGQKVEFLVSFYNNEISEKSEIFDDQFSVERPDGSNFTLKIRSTKLEDSAMYFCASKASGGGTDTQYFGPGTRLTVL.

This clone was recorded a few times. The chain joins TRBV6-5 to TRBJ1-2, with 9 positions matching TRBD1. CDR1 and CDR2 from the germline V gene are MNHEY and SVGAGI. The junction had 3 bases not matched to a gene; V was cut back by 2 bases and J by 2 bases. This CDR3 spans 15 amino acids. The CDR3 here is CASSYTGQGNYGYTF. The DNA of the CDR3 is TGTGCCAGCAGTTACACCGGACAGGGGAACTATGGCTACACCTTC.

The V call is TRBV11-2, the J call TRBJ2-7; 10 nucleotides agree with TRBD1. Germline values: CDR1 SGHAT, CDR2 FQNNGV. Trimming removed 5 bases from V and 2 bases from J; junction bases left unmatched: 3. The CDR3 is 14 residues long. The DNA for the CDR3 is TGTGCCAGCAGCGCCGGGACAGGGGCCTACGAGCAGTACTTC. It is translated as CASSAGTGAYEQYF.

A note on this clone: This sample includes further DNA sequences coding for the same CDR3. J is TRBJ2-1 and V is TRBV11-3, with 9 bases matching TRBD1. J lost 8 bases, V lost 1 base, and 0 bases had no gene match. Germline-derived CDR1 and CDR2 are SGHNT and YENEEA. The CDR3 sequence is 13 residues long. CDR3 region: CASSLGQGDEQFF. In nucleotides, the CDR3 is TGTGCCAGCAGCTTAGGACAGGGGGATGAGCAGTTCTTC.

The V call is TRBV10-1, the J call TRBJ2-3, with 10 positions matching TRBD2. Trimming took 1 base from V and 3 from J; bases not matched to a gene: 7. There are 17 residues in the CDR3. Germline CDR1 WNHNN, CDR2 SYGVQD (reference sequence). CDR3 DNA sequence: TGCGCCAGCAGTGAGTGGGGGGCTAGCGGGGGTACAGATACGCAGTATTTT. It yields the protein CASSEWGASGGTDTQYF.